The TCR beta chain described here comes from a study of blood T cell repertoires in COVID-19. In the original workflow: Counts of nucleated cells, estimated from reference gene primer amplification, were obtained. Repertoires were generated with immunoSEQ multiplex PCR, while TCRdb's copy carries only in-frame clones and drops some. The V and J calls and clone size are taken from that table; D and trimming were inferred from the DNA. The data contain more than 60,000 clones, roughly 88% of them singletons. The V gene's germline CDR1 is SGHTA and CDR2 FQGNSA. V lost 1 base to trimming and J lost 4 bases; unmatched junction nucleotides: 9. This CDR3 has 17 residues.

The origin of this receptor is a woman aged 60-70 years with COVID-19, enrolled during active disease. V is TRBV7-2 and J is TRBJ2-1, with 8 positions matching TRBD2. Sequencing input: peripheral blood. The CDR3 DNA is TGTGCCAGCAGCTTAGTACGGGGGGGCCAATCTTACAATGAGCAGTTCTTC. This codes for CASSLVRGGQSYNEQFF.